This T cell receptor beta chain emerged from a study of CD8 T cells in ankylosing spondylitis (TCRdb year 2017). As for the study more broadly: T cell receptor beta repertoires were profiled in healthy donors and ankylosing spondylitis patients so that disease-linked TCR variants could be found. The full study cohort comprised around 25 ankylosing spondylitis patients and roughly 100 healthy donors. Peripheral blood was sampled, and synovial fluid was additionally collected from ankylosing spondylitis patients. General findings and caveats noted by the study authors: Some motif variants were previously reported in synovial fluid and blood of reactive arthritis patients, suggesting common disease-initiation mechanisms. Blood from ankylosing spondylitis patients appeared to be characterized by a TCR beta motif made up of several highly homologous amino acid variants. According to the report, matched synovial fluid samples from ankylosing spondylitis patients were significantly enriched for the disease-linked clones. In peripheral blood, the disease-linked clones were found at relatively low frequencies and had a CD8+ phenotype.

Reading from cysteine to phenylalanine, the CDR3 counts 14 amino acids. The DNA shown is the 42-base CDR3, in frame from base 1. For CDR1 and CDR2, the germline V gene (reference sequence) lists LNHDA and SQIVND. V was cut back by 1 base and J by 4 bases, leaving a gap of 10 bases between them. For sequencing, an Illumina HiSeq 2500 was employed. Quantitative 5'-RACE with molecular barcodes was the method used to prepare the TCR beta libraries. The paper's processing steps were these. A new computational method based on a probabilistic model of VDJ rearrangement was used to identify disease-linked TCR variants. TCRdb ran its own pipeline on the public reads, namely fastp trimming at Q25 and MiXCR clone calling, and kept in-frame beta chains. Entries that share a CDR3 protein sequence are merged under the most common genes and DNA. The V and J calls come from TCRdb's annotation, not from the publication. This sample gives 150,000 to 200,000 distinct CDR3 sequences in total; 9.8% of them show up just once. Roughly 16% of the sample is taken by the ten largest.

As concerns this clonotype: The target of this receptor is not known. No much larger clone is present one base from it, and per-base qualities are unavailable.

Sequencing was done on a sample of blood, either unsorted or a sorted T cell fraction (not recorded which). This receptor chain uses TRBV19 and TRBJ1-1; the D segment cannot be called with confidence. The clonotype comes from a female donor with ankylosing spondylitis or in good health (not recorded which). The CDR3 reads CASSIGSRGTEAFF. Here is the DNA: TGTGCCAGTAGTATAGGTTCTAGAGGCACTGAAGCTTTCTTT.